This T cell receptor (beta chain) appears in the sequencing data of a study of T cell responses to AZD1222 COVID-19 vaccine. Findings of the study overall: Females outnumbered males among donors, who were mostly white British; clonal diversity was possibly underestimated. Repertoires in all cases were sampled only once the peak T cell response had passed.

Profiling relied on immunoSEQ multiplex PCR, and the TCRdb table lists in-frame clones only, not all of them. The sample yields roughly 78,000 clones, roughly four fifths seen once. This clone was observed a single time. Its target is not known. The source is an adult in good health. This sample comprised peripheral blood, obtained on day 0 of AZD1222 vaccination.

The DNA of the CDR3 is TGTGCCAGCAGCTTAGGGGCAGTATATAGCAATCAGCCCCAGCATTTT. Encoded protein: CASSLGAVYSNQPQHF. V and J are TRBV7-2 and TRBJ1-5; no clear D gene. Per the germline V gene, CDR1 is SGHTA and CDR2 is FQGNSA. The CDR3 runs to 16 residues. Trimming stripped 1 base from V and 0 bases from J, with 10 bases between.